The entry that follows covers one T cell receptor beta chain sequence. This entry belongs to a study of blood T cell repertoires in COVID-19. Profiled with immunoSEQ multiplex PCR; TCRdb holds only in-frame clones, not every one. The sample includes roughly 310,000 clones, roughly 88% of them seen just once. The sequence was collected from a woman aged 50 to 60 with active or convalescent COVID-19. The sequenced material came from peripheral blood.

CDR3 nucleotide sequence: TGCAGCGTTGAAACAGGGCTATACGAGCAGTACTTC. Translation gives CSVETGLYEQYF. The rearrangement uses TRBV29-1 and TRBJ2-7; TRBD1 is a possible D gene (6 bases). The CDR3 spans 12 residues. Germline V gives CDR1 SQVTM, CDR2 ANQGSEA. Trimming removed 2 bases from V and 4 bases from J, with 9 bases in between.